This TCR beta chain originates from a study of a mutant IDH1 vaccine in newly diagnosed glioma. Study details: Among treated patients, around 60% were male and around 40% female, and mean age was 40.4 years. Most patients had received both radiotherapy and temozolomide, the prior options being radiotherapy, temozolomide, or both.

The time point denotes: baseline, week 1 (first vaccination visit). Indicated treatment: pre-vaccination baseline after standard-of-care therapy. The CDR3 extends over 12 amino acids. The germline CDR1 and CDR2 sequences are SEHNR and FQNEAQ (reference sequence). Trimming shortened V by 0 bases and J by 3 bases, and 1 base separated the two germline ends. Here immunoSEQ multiplex PCR was the method, and the copy in TCRdb shows in-frame clones only, minus some. Of 85,000 to 100,000 clones in the sample, around 77% are singletons; the top ten hold approximately 7.6%. This clonotype originated in a man aged 35 to 55 with glioma. This chain links TRBV7-9 with TRBJ2-3; unclear D gene. This sample comprised PBMCs, obtained from a glioma patient treated with radiotherapy, temozolomide or both. CDR3 bases: TGTGCCAGCAGCTTAGCTACAGATACGCAGTATTTT. Protein sequence: CASSLATDTQYF. Together with reference TRBV7-9 and TRBJ2-3, the CDR3 gives the full variable domain: DTGVSQNPRHKITKRGQNVTFRCDPISEHNRLYWYRQTLGQGPEFLTYFQNEAQLEKSRLLSDRFSAERPKGSFSTLEIQRTEQGDSAMYLCASSLATDTQYFGPGTRLTVL.